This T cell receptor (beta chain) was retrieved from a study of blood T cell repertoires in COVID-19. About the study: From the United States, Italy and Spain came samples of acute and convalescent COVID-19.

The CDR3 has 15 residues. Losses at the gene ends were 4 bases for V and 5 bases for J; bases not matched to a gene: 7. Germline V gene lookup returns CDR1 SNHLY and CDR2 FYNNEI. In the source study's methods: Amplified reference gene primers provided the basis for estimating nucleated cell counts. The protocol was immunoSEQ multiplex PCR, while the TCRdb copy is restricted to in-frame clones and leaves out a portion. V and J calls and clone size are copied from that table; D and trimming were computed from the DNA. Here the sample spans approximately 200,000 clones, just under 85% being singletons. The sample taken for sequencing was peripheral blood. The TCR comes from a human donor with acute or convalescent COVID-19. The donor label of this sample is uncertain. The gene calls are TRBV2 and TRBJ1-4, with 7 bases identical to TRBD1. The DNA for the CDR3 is TGTGCCAGCAGTGCACAGGGGTTAGAAAATGAAAAACTGTTTTTT. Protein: CASSAQGLENEKLFF.